This T cell receptor beta chain derives from a study of T cells in Graves' hyperthyroidism and ophthalmopathy. RNA transcripts provided the source from which TCR beta CDR3 regions were amplified. Researchers ran a first-round RT-PCR on the TCR CDR3 using the HTBI primer set. TCRdb called the multiplex PCR reads again in MiXCR, with one record for every CDR3 protein. The data show about 380,000 distinct CDR3 sequences, roughly 20% seen once. Germline lookup yields CDR1 MNHEY and CDR2 SMNVEV (reference sequence). This CDR3 has 15 residues. The V end lost 5 bases, the J end lost 5 bases, and 18 bases lay between the germline ends.

The rearrangement joins TRBV27 to TRBJ1-2, with D possibly TRBD1 on 5 matching bases. What was sequenced was blood. The sequence came from a man aged 18 to 30 with Graves' ophthalmopathy. CDR3 nucleotides: TGTGCCAGCAGTGATCCTGGGACGGAAAATTATGGCTACACCTTC. Translation: CASSDPGTENYGYTF.